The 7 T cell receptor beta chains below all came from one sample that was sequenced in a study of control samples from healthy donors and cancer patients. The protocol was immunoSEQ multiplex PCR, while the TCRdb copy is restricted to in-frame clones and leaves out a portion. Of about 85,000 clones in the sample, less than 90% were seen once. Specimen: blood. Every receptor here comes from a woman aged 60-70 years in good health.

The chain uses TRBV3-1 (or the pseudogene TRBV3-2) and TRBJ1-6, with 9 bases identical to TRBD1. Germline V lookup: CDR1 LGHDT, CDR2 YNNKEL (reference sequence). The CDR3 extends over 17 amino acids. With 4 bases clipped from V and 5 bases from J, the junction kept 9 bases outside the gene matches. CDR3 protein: CASSLGQGQTHNSPLHF. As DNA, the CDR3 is TGTGCCAGCAGCCTTGGACAGGGGCAAACACATAATTCACCCCTCCACTTT.

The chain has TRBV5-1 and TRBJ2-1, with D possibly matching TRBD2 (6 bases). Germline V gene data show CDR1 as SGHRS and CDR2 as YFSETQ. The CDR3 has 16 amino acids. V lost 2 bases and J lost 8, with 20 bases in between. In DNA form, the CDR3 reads TGCGCCAGCAGCTTAAACGGGGGTCCCCTCGCGGATGAGCAGTTCTTC. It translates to CASSLNGGPLADEQFF.

CDR3 coding DNA: TGTGCCAGCAGCCAAGAACCGTACAACCTACTCGGGGCCAACGTCCTGACTTTC. Translated: CASSQEPYNLLGANVLTF. V and J are TRBV4-2 and TRBJ2-6; the D is unclear. Trimming removed 0 bases at V and 4 bases at J, with 16 bases between. This CDR3 has 18 amino acids. CDR1 is LGHNA and CDR2 is YNFKEQ in the germline V gene.

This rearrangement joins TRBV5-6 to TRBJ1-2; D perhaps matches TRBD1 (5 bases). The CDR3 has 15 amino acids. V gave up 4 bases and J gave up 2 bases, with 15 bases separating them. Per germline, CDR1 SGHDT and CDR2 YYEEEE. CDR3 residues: CASSAKGITNYGYTF. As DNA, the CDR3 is TGTGCCAGCAGCGCTAAGGGGATCACGAACTATGGCTACACCTTC.

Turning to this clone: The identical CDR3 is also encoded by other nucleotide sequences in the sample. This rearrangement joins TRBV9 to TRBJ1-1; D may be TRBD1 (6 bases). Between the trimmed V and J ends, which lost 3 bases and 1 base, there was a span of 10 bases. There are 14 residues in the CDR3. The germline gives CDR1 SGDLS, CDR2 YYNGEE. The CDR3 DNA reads TGTGCCAGCAGCGCCGGACAGCCGAACACTGAAGCTTTCTTT. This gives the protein CASSAGQPNTEAFF. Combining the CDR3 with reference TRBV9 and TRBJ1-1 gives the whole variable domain DSGVTQTPKHLITATGQRVTLRCSPRSGDLSVYWYQQSLDQGLQFLIQYYNGEERAKGNILERFSAQQFPDLHSELNLSSLELGDSALYFCASSAGQPNTEAFFGQGTRLTVV.

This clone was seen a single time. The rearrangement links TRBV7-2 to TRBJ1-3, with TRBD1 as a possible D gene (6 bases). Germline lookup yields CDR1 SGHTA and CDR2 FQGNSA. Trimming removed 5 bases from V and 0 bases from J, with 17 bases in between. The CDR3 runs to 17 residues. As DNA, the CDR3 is TGTGCCAGCAGCAACCTAGGACAGATCTACTCTGGAAACACCATATATTTT. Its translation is CASSNLGQIYSGNTIYF.

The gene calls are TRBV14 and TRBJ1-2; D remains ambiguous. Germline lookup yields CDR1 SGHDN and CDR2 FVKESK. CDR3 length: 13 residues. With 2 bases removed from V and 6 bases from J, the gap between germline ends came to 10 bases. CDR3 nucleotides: TGTGCCAGCAGCCAAAGAAGGTTTGATGGCTACACCTTC. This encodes CASSQRRFDGYTF.